The 10 T cell receptor beta chains reported below all come from one sample, sequenced in a study of blood T cell repertoires in COVID-19. The protocol was immunoSEQ multiplex PCR, while the TCRdb copy is restricted to in-frame clones and leaves out a portion. The table lists approximately 320,000 clones, 70% to 90% of them singletons. Sample: peripheral blood. The source of these receptors is a human donor in a cohort sampled during active COVID-19.

The chain is built from TRBV20-1 and TRBJ1-4; D not certain. Trimming took off 5 bases at V and 8 bases at J, with 9 bases between the two ends. The CDR3 runs 11 residues. The germline gives CDR1 DFQATT, CDR2 SNEGSKA (reference sequence). CDR3 amino acids: CSASLGEKLFF. In DNA form, the CDR3 reads TGCAGTGCTTCACTAGGGGAAAAACTGTTTTTT.

The chain recombines TRBV4-1 with TRBJ1-1; 7 nucleotides agree with TRBD1. Per the germline V gene, CDR1 is MGHRA and CDR2 is YSYEKL. V trimming: 3 bases; J trimming: 6 bases; junction bases outside the gene matches: 7. CDR3 length: 14 residues. The CDR3 DNA reads as TGCGCCAGCAGCCAGAAGGACAGGACCCCTGAAGCTTTCTTT. Protein product: CASSQKDRTPEAFF.

V gene TRBV6-4 combines with J gene TRBJ1-2, with TRBD1 matching over 9 bases. Germline V gene lookup returns CDR1 MRHNA and CDR2 SNTAGT. V gave up 0 bases and J gave up 7 bases; unmatched junction bases: 0. This CDR3 is built from 13 residues. In DNA, the CDR3 is TGTGCCAGCAGTGACTCGGACAGGGGTGGCTACACCTTC. It encodes CASSDSDRGGYTF.

This clone was seen a handful of times. This CDR3 is CASSARDGGYSNQPQHF. The CDR3 nucleotides read TGTGCCAGTAGTGCCCGCGATGGCGGATATAGCAATCAGCCCCAGCATTTT. V and J are TRBV19 and TRBJ1-5, with unresolved D. Trimming cost V 5 bases and J 0 bases, with 17 bases left between them. The germline CDR1 and CDR2 sequences are LNHDA and SQIVND (reference sequence). The CDR3 has 17 residues.

In this sample, this clone turned up once. The chain combines TRBV6-5 with TRBJ2-1, with TRBD1 matching over 12 bases. CDR3 length equals 16 residues. Germline V gene data show CDR1 as MNHEY and CDR2 as SVGAGI. Trimming removed 0 bases from V and 6 bases from J; junction bases left unmatched: 3. This CDR3 reads CASSYSGQGAGNEQFF. The CDR3 nucleotides are TGTGCCAGCAGTTACTCGGGACAGGGGGCGGGCAATGAGCAGTTCTTC.

CDR3 sequence (DNA): TGTGCCAGCAGCCGGTCCGGGACAGGGTACCACGAGCAGTACTTC. The encoded protein is CASSRSGTGYHEQYF. The J gene is TRBJ2-7, the V gene TRBV13, with TRBD1 matching over 9 bases. Germline V gene lookup returns CDR1 PRHDT and CDR2 FYEKMQ (reference sequence). Germline trimming cut 5 bases from V and 5 bases from J; bases unmatched to any gene: 10. This CDR3 spans 15 amino acids.

This CDR3 reads CASSEKGGYGYTF. The CDR3 coding sequence is TGTGCCAGCAGTGAAAAGGGAGGCTATGGCTACACCTTC. This sequence joins TRBV2 and TRBJ1-2; D gene uncertain. Germline V gene lookup returns CDR1 SNHLY and CDR2 FYNNEI. This CDR3 has 13 residues. V lost 2 bases and J lost 4, with 8 bases in between.

The rearrangement joins TRBV19 to TRBJ2-1; D remains unclear. This CDR3 spans 14 amino acids. Germline V gene data show CDR1 as LNHDA and CDR2 as SQIVND (reference sequence). V was trimmed by 0 bases and J by 3 bases, leaving 6 bases between them. This chain's CDR3 is CASSIDHFYNEQFF. Written as DNA, the CDR3 is TGTGCCAGTAGTATAGATCATTTCTACAATGAGCAGTTCTTC.

With respect to this clone: This same CDR3 is encoded by further DNA sequences in the sample. This rearrangement joins TRBV7-9 to TRBJ1-2, with D maybe TRBD1 (5 bases). Trimming shortened V by 1 base and J by 4 bases, and 7 bases separated the two germline ends. From germline, CDR1 is SEHNR and CDR2 FQNEAQ (reference sequence). The CDR3 sequence is 13 residues long. CDR3 sequence: CASSLGQIYGYTF. DNA of the CDR3: TGTGCCAGCAGCTTAGGACAGATCTATGGCTACACCTTC.

The V and J genes are TRBV7-9 and TRBJ1-5; D perhaps matches TRBD1 (5 bases). The CDR3 is 19 amino acids. Trimming left V 7 bases short and J 0 bases short, with 25 bases between. Germline V lookup: CDR1 SEHNR, CDR2 FQNEAQ (reference sequence). The CDR3 is CASTTALDKPQYSNQPQHF. DNA of the CDR3: TGTGCCAGCACCACCGCTTTGGACAAGCCTCAATATAGCAATCAGCCCCAGCATTTT.